The 27 T cell receptor beta chains reported below all come from one sample, sequenced in a study of cytomegalovirus exposure and HLA in healthy donors. Profiled with immunoSEQ multiplex PCR; TCRdb holds only in-frame clones, not every one. The sample includes approximately 150,000 clones, around 90% seen only once; the top ten take roughly 9.4%. Input material: PBMCs. The receptor source for this set is a man between 18 and 35 years old in good health and CMV-seropositive.

This clone occurred once. The V and J genes are TRBV27 and TRBJ2-1; no definite D call. Germline CDR1 MNHEY, CDR2 SMNVEV (reference sequence). There are 12 residues in the CDR3. Between the trimmed V and J ends, which lost 4 bases and 5 bases, there was a span of 6 bases. CDR3 sequence: CASSSFNNEQFF. Here the CDR3 DNA reads TGTGCCAGCAGTTCATTCAACAATGAGCAGTTCTTC.

V and J are TRBV7-9 and TRBJ2-1; D uncertain. Germline loops: CDR1 SEHNR, CDR2 FQNEAQ (reference sequence). The CDR3 runs 15 residues. Trimming took 0 bases from V and 4 from J, leaving 10 bases between them. The CDR3 DNA is TGTGCCAGCAGCTTAGCGGTGCACAAATACAATGAGCAGTTCTTC. This translates into CASSLAVHKYNEQFF.

The gene calls are TRBV10-2 and TRBJ2-6; tentative D call: TRBD1 (6 bases). The CDR3 totals 14 residues. Trimming left V 7 bases short and J 4 bases short, with 11 bases between. Per the germline V gene, CDR1 is WSHSY and CDR2 is SAAADI. CDR3 protein: CASIDRSGANVLTF. CDR3 nucleotides: TGCGCCAGCATTGACAGGTCCGGGGCCAACGTCCTGACTTTC.

The genes are TRBV7-9 and TRBJ2-5, with 7 positions matching TRBD2. The junction had 11 bases not matched to a gene; V was cut back by 5 bases and J by 2 bases. Looked up from germline, CDR1 is SEHNR and CDR2 is FQNEAQ (reference sequence). This CDR3 has 16 residues. Written as DNA, the CDR3 is TGTGCCAGCAGCGAAACGGGAGCGGGAACTCAAGAGACCCAGTACTTC. Its translation: CASSETGAGTQETQYF.

This chain joins TRBV30 and TRBJ2-3, with a possible D match to TRBD1 (6 bases). The CDR3 sequence is 13 residues long. V lost 5 bases, J lost 0 bases, and 9 bases lay in between. Per germline, CDR1 GTSNPN and CDR2 SVGIG (reference sequence). In DNA, the CDR3 is TGTGCCTGGGATACAGGGAGCACAGATACGCAGTATTTT. Protein: CAWDTGSTDTQYF.

The rearrangement links TRBV6-4 to TRBJ1-2, with 7 bases that match TRBD1. The CDR3 has 15 residues. Germline-derived CDR1 and CDR2 are MRHNA and SNTAGT. The V and J ends lost 9 bases and 4 bases, in that order; junction bases with no gene match: 14. The CDR3 loop is CASQEVGGQSYGYTF. The CDR3 nucleotides are TGTGCCAGTCAGGAAGTAGGGGGCCAAAGCTATGGCTACACCTTC.

V gene TRBV4-1 combines with J gene TRBJ2-4; D uncertain. V was shortened by 0 bases and J by 4 bases, with 10 bases between the two germline ends. CDR1 is MGHRA, CDR2 YSYEKL, per germline. The CDR3 covers 15 residues. CDR3: CASSQDAVGKNIQYF. For the CDR3, the DNA is TGCGCCAGCAGCCAAGATGCGGTAGGAAAAAACATTCAGTACTTC.

Regarding this clone: The germline gene is not matched at one end of the junction; a read error may be the cause. The V call is TRBV7-7, the J call TRBJ2-5, with a tentative D call TRBD2 (6 bases). The germline gives CDR1 SSHAT, CDR2 FNYEAQ (reference sequence). This CDR3 is built from 16 residues. CDR3 in amino acids: CASSLAWRGERETQYF. The DNA for the CDR3 is TGTGCTAGCAGCTTAGCGTGGCGGGGCGAGAGGGAGACCCAGTACTTC.

V is TRBV19 and J is TRBJ1-2; the D gene is possibly TRBD1 (6 bases). Deletions cut 6 bases from V and 4 bases from J, with 15 bases between. CDR1 and CDR2 (germline): LNHDA, SQIVND (reference sequence). CDR3 length: 14 residues. DNA for the CDR3: TGTGCCAGTAGACAACAGGGTCTGGCCTATGGCTACACCTTC. This codes for CASRQQGLAYGYTF. The full variable domain, completed using reference TRBV19 and TRBJ1-2, is DGGITQSPKYLFRKEGQNVTLSCEQNLNHDAMYWYRQDPGQGLRLIYYSQIVNDFQKGDIAEGYSVSREKKESFPLTVTSAQKNPTAFYLCASRQQGLAYGYTFGSGTRLTVV.

This chain uses TRBV5-1 with TRBJ2-5; D is possibly TRBD2 (7 bases). The germline V gene has CDR1 SGHRS and CDR2 YFSETQ. This CDR3 is built from 13 residues. Deletions cut 3 bases from V and 4 bases from J, with 10 bases between. CDR3 sequence (DNA): TGCGCCAGCAGCTGGGGAGGGGGAGAGACCCAGTACTTC. Protein product: CASSWGGGETQYF.

The rearrangement links TRBV5-5 to TRBJ2-5, with 7 bases matching TRBD1. After removal of 0 bases from V and 0 bases from J, the junction contained 8 bases not matched to a gene. The CDR3 runs 17 residues. Germline-derived CDR1 and CDR2 are SGHKS and YYEKEE (reference sequence). CDR3 nucleotide sequence: TGTGCCAGCAGCTTGGAGCTTAGGACAGGATACCAAGAGACCCAGTACTTC. Protein: CASSLELRTGYQETQYF.

CDR3 residues: CASSERNSYNEQFF. CDR3 sequence (DNA): TGTGCCAGCAGTGAAAGGAACAGCTACAATGAGCAGTTCTTC. The chain links TRBV6-1 to TRBJ2-1; no reliable D call. The CDR3 covers 14 residues. V was clipped by 2 bases and J by 3 bases, with 8 bases between them. Germline V gene sequence: CDR1 MNHNS, CDR2 SASEGT.

The genes are TRBV7-3 and TRBJ2-1, with a weak D call TRBD1 (6 bases). V was clipped by 5 bases and J by 6 bases, with 14 bases between them. The germline gives CDR1 SGHTA, CDR2 FQGTGA. The CDR3 sequence is 14 residues long. CDR3 amino acids: CASSPQGNANEQFF. Here the CDR3 DNA reads TGTGCCAGCAGCCCCCAGGGGAATGCCAATGAGCAGTTCTTC.

The J gene is TRBJ2-2, the V gene TRBV5-6; TRBD1 aligns across 7 bases. The CDR3 has 15 residues. Germline V gene sequence: CDR1 SGHDT, CDR2 YYEEEE. CDR3 in amino acids: CASARGQANTGELFF. The CDR3 DNA reads as TGTGCTTCCGCGAGGGGGCAGGCGAACACCGGGGAGCTGTTTTTT.

This chain uses TRBV7-6 with TRBJ2-3; D might be TRBD2 (5 bases). V was pared by 5 bases and J by 4 bases, with 22 bases between. The germline gives CDR1 SGHVS, CDR2 FNYEAQ. The length of the CDR3 is 17 residues. CDR3 nucleotide sequence: TGTGCCAGCAGCAAAGGGTCCGGGATCGGGGTAGCAGATACGCAGTATTTT. Its protein product is CASSKGSGIGVADTQYF.

This chain links TRBV15 with TRBJ2-3; possible D gene TRBD2, 5 bases. The CDR3 covers 16 residues. Germline loops: CDR1 LNHNV, CDR2 YYDKDF (reference sequence). V dropped 1 base and J dropped 2 bases, with 13 bases sitting between them. Here the CDR3 DNA reads TGTGCCACCAGCAGAGGCGAGGGAGAGGCCACAGATACGCAGTATTTT. Encoded protein: CATSRGEGEATDTQYF.

The CDR3 reads CASSLTGQDYEQYF. CDR3 DNA: TGCGCCAGCAGCTTAACGGGACAAGACTACGAGCAGTACTTC. The genes are TRBV5-1 and TRBJ2-7, with TRBD1 as a possible D gene (6 bases). The CDR3 length is 14 residues. The V gene lost 2 bases and the J gene lost 3 bases, with 12 bases spanning the gap. The germline V gene has CDR1 SGHRS and CDR2 YFSETQ.

The chain couples TRBV6-5 to TRBJ2-7; no definite D call. CDR3 length: 15 amino acids. CDR1 is MNHEY and CDR2 is SVGAGI in the germline V gene. The V end lost 2 bases, the J end lost 7 bases, and 18 bases lay between the germline ends. CDR3 nucleotides: TGTGCCAGCAGTTACCTGCGGATCCCACTGGCTGAGCAGTACTTC. This translates into CASSYLRIPLAEQYF.

The table lists this clone with many counts. This chain links TRBV4-1 with TRBJ2-1; 9 nucleotides match TRBD2. J gave up 9 bases and V 1 base, and 10 bases lay outside the gene matches. The CDR3 is made up of 16 amino acids. Germline V gene data show CDR1 as MGHRA and CDR2 as YSYEKL. CDR3 DNA sequence: TGCGCCAGCAGCCAAGTTGGTAGCGGGAGATTGTTTGAGCAGTTCTTC. Protein sequence: CASSQVGSGRLFEQFF.

This clone has only one observation. This chain uses TRBV5-1 with TRBJ2-1; 8 nucleotides line up with TRBD1. CDR3 length: 15 amino acids. CDR1 SGHRS and CDR2 YFSETQ come from the germline V gene. The V gene end was trimmed by 1 base and the J gene end by 6 bases; junction bases not matched to a gene: 6. The CDR3 reads CASSLSGTGLNEQFF. The CDR3 DNA reads as TGCGCCAGCAGCTTGTCGGGGACAGGTCTCAATGAGCAGTTCTTC.

In this sample, this clone turned up a few times. The chain is built from TRBV6-1 and TRBJ2-3, with 9 positions matching TRBD2. V trimming: 0 bases; J trimming: 3 bases; junction bases outside the gene matches: 7. From germline, CDR1 is MNHNS and CDR2 SASEGT. This CDR3 is 17 amino acids long. The CDR3 spells CASSEALGAGGTDTQYF. In DNA form, the CDR3 reads TGTGCCAGCAGTGAAGCGCTGGGGGCGGGAGGGACAGATACGCAGTATTTT.

CDR3 region: CASSSLQGVPATNEKLFF. The CDR3 bases are TGTGCCAGTAGTAGCCTACAGGGGGTCCCTGCAACTAATGAAAAACTGTTTTTT. V gene TRBV19 combines with J gene TRBJ1-4, with TRBD1 matching 8 bases. CDR1 LNHDA and CDR2 SQIVND come from the germline V gene (reference sequence). The CDR3 sequence is 18 residues long. Trimming cost V 4 bases and J 0 bases; bases outside gene matches: 10.

The rearrangement uses TRBV6-1 and TRBJ1-1; the D is unclear. The CDR3 contains 13 residues. The V gene lost 2 bases and the J gene lost 1 base, with 5 bases spanning the gap. CDR1 MNHNS and CDR2 SASEGT come from the germline V gene. The CDR3 region is CASSEQSNTEAFF. CDR3 nucleotides: TGTGCCAGCAGTGAACAGTCGAACACTGAAGCTTTCTTT.

The genes are TRBV29-1 and TRBJ2-2; TRBD2 matches 10 bases. Germline-derived CDR1 and CDR2 are SQVTM and ANQGSEA. The V gene end was trimmed by 1 base and the J gene end by 1 base; junction bases not matched to a gene: 6. This CDR3 contains 17 residues. CDR3: CSVEGLAGRVNTGELFF. CDR3 nucleotides: TGCAGCGTTGAAGGACTAGCGGGTAGGGTGAACACCGGGGAGCTGTTTTTT.

The rearrangement links TRBV10-3 to TRBJ1-3, with D possibly being TRBD1 (5 bases). V lost 3 bases, J lost 0 bases, and 15 bases lay in between. The CDR3 totals 17 residues. The V gene's germline CDR1 is ENHRY and CDR2 SYGVKD. The CDR3 spells CAISDQTDIYSGNTIYF. CDR3 bases: TGTGCCATCAGTGACCAGACAGACATCTACTCTGGAAACACCATATATTTT.

In its sample, this clone was seen once. CDR3 sequence: CASSQDGWTSGRSEQFF. In DNA form, the CDR3 reads TGTGCCAGCAGCCAAGATGGGTGGACTAGCGGGAGAAGCGAGCAGTTCTTC. V usage is TRBV4-2 and J usage is TRBJ2-1; 13 bases are a match to TRBD2. This CDR3 comprises 17 residues. Unmatched junction bases numbered 9, after V lost 0 bases and J lost 10 bases. Germline V gene sequence: CDR1 LGHNA, CDR2 YNFKEQ.

This clone showed up just once. The rearrangement joins TRBV6-6 to TRBJ2-4; 7 bases are a match to TRBD1. The CDR3 extends over 14 amino acids. J was trimmed by 5 bases and V by 6 bases; bases with no gene match: 7. The germline CDR1 and CDR2 sequences are MNHNY and SVGAGI (reference sequence). The CDR3 DNA is TGTGCCAGCAGACTCGACAGGGCCCAAAACATTCAGTACTTC. It codes for CASRLDRAQNIQYF.